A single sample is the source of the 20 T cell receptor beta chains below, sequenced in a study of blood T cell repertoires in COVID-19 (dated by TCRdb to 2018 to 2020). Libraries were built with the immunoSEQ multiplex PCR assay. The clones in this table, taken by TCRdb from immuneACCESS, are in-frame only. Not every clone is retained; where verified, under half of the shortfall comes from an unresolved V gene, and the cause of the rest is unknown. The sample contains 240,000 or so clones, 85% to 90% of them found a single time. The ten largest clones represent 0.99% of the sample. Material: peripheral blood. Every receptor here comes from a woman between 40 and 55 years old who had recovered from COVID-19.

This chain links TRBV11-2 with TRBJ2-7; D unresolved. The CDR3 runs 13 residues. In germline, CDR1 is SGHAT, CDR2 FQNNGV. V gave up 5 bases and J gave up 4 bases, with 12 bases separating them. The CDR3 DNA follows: TGTGCCAGCAGCCCCCGTCTCCTTTACGAGCAGTACTTC. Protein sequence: CASSPRLLYEQYF. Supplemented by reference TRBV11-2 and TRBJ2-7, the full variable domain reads EAGVAQSPRYKIIEKRQSVAFWCNPISGHATLYWYQQILGQGPKLLIQFQNNGVVDDSQLPKDRFSAERLKGVDSTLKIQPAKLEDSAVYLCASSPRLLYEQYFGPGTRLTVT.

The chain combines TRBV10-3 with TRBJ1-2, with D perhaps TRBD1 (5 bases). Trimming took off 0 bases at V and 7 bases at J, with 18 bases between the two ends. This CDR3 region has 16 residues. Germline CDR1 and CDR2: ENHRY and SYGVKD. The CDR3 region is CAISESIVRGIGGYTF. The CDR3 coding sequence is TGTGCCATCAGTGAGTCGATCGTCCGGGGGATTGGTGGCTACACCTTC.

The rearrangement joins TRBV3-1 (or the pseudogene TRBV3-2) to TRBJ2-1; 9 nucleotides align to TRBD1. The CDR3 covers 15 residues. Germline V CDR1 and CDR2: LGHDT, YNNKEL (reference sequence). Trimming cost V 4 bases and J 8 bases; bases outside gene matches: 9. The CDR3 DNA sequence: TGTGCCAGCAGCCCCGACAGGGGGTTTGGCCATGAGCAGTTCTTC. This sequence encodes CASSPDRGFGHEQFF.

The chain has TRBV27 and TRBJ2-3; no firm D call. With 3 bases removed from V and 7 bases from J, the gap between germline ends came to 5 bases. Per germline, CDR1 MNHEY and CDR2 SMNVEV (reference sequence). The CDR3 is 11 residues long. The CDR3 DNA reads TGTGCCAGCAGTTTTGGCTATACGCAGTATTTT. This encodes CASSFGYTQYF.

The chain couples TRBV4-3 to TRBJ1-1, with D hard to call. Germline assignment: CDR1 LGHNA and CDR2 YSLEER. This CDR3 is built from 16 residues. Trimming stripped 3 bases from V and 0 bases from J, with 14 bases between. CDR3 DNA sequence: TGCGCCAGCAGCCAGCGGGTTCCAATTATGAACACTGAAGCTTTCTTT. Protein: CASSQRVPIMNTEAFF.

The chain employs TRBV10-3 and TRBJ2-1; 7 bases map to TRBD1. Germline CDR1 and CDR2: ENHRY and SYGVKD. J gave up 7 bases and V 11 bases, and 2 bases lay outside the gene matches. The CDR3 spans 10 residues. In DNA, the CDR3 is TGTGCCTCAGGGGGTAATGAGCAGTTCTTC. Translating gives CASGGNEQFF.

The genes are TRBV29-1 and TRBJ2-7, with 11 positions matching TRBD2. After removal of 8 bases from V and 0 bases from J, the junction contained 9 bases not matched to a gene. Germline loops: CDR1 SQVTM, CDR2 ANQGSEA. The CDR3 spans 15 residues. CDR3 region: CSPRTGTSGSYEQYV. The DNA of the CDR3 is TGCAGCCCCCGAACCGGGACTAGCGGCTCCTACGAGCAGTACGTC.

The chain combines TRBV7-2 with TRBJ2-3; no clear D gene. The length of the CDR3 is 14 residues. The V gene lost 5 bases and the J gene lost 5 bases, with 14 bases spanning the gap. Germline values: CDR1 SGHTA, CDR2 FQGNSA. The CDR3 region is CASSLQITGDTQYF. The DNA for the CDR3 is TGTGCCAGCAGCCTCCAGATCACGGGAGATACGCAGTATTTT.

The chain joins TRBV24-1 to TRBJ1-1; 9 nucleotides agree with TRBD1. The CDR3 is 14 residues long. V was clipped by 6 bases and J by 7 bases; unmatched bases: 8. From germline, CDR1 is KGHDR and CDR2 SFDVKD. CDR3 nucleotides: TGTGCCACCAGTTCAACAGGGGGCGGGGATGAAGCTTTCTTT. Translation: CATSSTGGGDEAFF.

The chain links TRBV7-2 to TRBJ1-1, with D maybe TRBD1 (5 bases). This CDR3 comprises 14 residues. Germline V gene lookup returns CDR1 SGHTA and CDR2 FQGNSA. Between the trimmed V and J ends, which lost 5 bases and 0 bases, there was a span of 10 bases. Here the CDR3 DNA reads TGTGCCAGCAGCAGAACAGGCCTGAACACTGAAGCTTTCTTT. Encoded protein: CASSRTGLNTEAFF.

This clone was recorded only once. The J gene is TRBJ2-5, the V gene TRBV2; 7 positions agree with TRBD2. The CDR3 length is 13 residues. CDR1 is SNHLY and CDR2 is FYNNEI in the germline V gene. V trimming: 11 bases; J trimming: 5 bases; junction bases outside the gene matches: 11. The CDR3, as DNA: TGTGCCGGACGCCAGGTGGGAGGGGAGACCCAGTACTTC. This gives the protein CAGRQVGGETQYF.

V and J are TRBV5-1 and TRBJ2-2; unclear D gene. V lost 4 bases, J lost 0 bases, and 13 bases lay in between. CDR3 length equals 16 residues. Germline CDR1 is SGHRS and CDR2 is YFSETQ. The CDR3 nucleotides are TGCGCCAGCAGCCCGCCCCCCCCAGCGAACACCGGGGAGCTGTTTTTT. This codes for CASSPPPPANTGELFF.

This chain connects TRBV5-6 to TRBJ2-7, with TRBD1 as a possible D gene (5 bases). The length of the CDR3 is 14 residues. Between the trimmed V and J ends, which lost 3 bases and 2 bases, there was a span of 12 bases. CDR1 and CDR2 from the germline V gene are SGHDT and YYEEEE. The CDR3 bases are TGTGCCAGCAGCTCAATACAGGCGCCCTACGAGCAGTACGTC. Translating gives CASSSIQAPYEQYV.

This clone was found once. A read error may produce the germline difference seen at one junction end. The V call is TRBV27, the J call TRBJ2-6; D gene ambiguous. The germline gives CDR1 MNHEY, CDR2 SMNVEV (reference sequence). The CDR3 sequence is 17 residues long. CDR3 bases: TGTGCCAGCAGTTTTACCCCGCGACTCTCTGAGGCCAACGTCCTGACTTTC. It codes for CASSFTPRLSEANVLTF. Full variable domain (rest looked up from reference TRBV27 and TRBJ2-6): EAQVTQNPRYLITVTGKKLTVTCSQNMNHEYMSWYRQDPGLGLRQIYYSMNVEVTDKGDVPEGYKVSRKEKRNFPLILESPSPNQTSLYFCASSFTPRLSEANVLTFGAGSRLTVL.

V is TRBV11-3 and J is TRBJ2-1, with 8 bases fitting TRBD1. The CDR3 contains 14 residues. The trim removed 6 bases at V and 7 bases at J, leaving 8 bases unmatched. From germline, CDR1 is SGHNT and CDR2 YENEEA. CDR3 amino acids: CASRRTGSENEQFF. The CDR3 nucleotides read TGTGCCAGCAGACGGACAGGGAGTGAGAATGAGCAGTTCTTC.

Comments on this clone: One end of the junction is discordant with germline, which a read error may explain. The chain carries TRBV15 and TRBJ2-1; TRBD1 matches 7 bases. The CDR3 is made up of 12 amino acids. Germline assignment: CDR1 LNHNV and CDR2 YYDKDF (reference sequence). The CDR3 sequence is CATSSAQGTPVF. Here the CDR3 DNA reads TGTGCCACCAGCAGCGCACAGGGGACACCCGTCTTC.

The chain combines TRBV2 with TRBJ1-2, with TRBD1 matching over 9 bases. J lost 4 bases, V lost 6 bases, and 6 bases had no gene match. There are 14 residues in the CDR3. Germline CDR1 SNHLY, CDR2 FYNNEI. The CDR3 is CASSEGQGAYGYTF. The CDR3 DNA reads TGTGCCAGCAGCGAGGGACAGGGAGCCTATGGCTACACCTTC. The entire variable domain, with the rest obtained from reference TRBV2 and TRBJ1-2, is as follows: EPEVTQTPSHQVTQMGQEVILRCVPISNHLYFYWYRQILGQKVEFLVSFYNNEISEKSEIFDDQFSVERPDGSNFTLKIRSTKLEDSAMYFCASSEGQGAYGYTFGSGTRLTVV.

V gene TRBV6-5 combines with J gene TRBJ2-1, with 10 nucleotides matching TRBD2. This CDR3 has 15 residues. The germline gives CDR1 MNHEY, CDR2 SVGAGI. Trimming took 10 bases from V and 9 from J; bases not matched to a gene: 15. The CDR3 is CATRASASGSGEQFF. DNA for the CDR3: TGTGCCACCCGGGCTAGCGCTAGCGGGAGCGGTGAGCAGTTCTTC.

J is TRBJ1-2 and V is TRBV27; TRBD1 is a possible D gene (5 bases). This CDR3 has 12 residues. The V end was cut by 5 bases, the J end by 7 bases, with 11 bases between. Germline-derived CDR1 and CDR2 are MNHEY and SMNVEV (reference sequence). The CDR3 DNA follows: TGTGCCAGCAGTCCCGGGGGGGGTGGCTACACCTTC. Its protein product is CASSPGGGGYTF.

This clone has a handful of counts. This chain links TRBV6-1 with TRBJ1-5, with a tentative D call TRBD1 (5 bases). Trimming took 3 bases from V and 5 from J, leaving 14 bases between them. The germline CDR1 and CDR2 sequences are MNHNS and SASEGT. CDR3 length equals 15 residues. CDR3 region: CASSDPPLGHQPQHF. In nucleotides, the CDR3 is TGTGCCAGCAGTGACCCTCCCCTGGGGCATCAGCCCCAGCATTTT.